The entry below describes one T cell receptor (beta chain). Its recognized antigen is unknown. The sample holds no much larger clone one base away, and base qualities are not on file. These data belong to a study of blood T cell repertoires in COVID-19 (dated by TCRdb to 2019 to 2021). Regarding the study in general: Samples covering the acute and convalescent phases of COVID-19 were provided by collaborators in the United States, Italy and Spain. The prospective study material was composed of cDNA or gDNA derived from T cells, B-cell-depleted T cells, or PBMCs. The dataset comprised deeply sampled blood TCRbeta repertoires from subjects exposed to, actively infected with, or recovered from COVID-19. The repertoires were released in a freely available public database intended as a resource for research on the immune response to SARS-CoV-2. The samples were drawn from the first 160 participants of the ongoing ImmuneRACE study and from 950 to 1,500 subjects provided by 6 global collaborators. Nearly every sample came with metadata listing a de-identified subject ID, COVID-19 status, age in years and sex. HLA class I and class II types, where available, came from metadata supplied by the sample provider rather than from assay-based typing.

TCRbeta CDR3 regions were amplified from genomic DNA using the immunoSEQ Assay, a bias-controlled multiplex PCR. The authors processed their data as follows. Within the assay, amplification of reference gene primers was used to estimate how many nucleated cells each sample contained. To quantify the absolute abundance of each unique TCRbeta CDR3 rearrangement, sequence reads were collapsed and filtered. For each sample, productive Simpson clonality was calculated by taking the square root of Simpson's diversity index across productive rearrangements. The table was pulled from immuneACCESS by TCRdb, which kept in-frame rearrangements only. Such tables lose some clones; where checked, under half of the loss comes from unresolved V genes, and the rest has no known cause. That table gives V, J and clone size, and the DNA gave D and trimming. This sample holds around 83,000 clones; around nine tenths were observed only once. The ten largest clones take up 11% to 15% of the sample.

Findings and caveats that apply to the study as a whole: The quantity of clinical and demographic metadata differed by source and by participant and was supplied without curation.

As encoded in the germline V gene, CDR1 is MNHEY while CDR2 is SVGAGI. Including cysteine and phenylalanine, the CDR3 has 14 amino acids. Of all the DNA, just the CDR3 is kept, 42 bases in frame from base 1. Deletion took 2 bases off V and 2 bases off J, with a span of 10 bases between the germline ends. Each collaborating institution followed its own protocols to collect whole blood in K2EDTA tubes. For TCRbeta analysis, collaborators shipped samples as frozen whole blood, isolated PBMCs, or DNA extracted from either of those sample types. The chain is assembled from TRBV6-5 and TRBJ2-7; TRBD2 is a possible D gene, resting on 6 matching bases. Sequencing used peripheral blood. This receptor was taken from a man aged 70 or older with active or convalescent COVID-19. Here the CDR3 is given as CASSYGGRTYEQYF. The nucleotides are TGTGCCAGCAGTTACGGGGGGAGAACCTACGAGCAGTACTTC.